This T cell receptor (beta chain) was recorded in a study of OX40 agonist ivuxolimab in advanced cancers. Germline values: CDR1 GTSNPN, CDR2 SVGIG (reference sequence). CDR3 size: 15 residues. On this clone itself: The junction shows a germline mismatch at one end, possibly a read error. Distinct nucleotide sequences in the sample also encode this CDR3.

The protocol was immunoSEQ multiplex PCR, while the TCRdb copy is restricted to in-frame clones and leaves out a portion. Of about 76,000 clones in the sample, roughly 91% are singletons; the top ten hold over 10%. Sequenced material: CD4+ or CD8+ T cells sorted from blood, taken in a trial of the OX40 agonist ivuxolimab. The receptor was isolated from an adult with an advanced solid tumor such as melanoma, head and neck, liver or kidney cancer. V is TRBV30 and J is TRBJ2-7, with D possibly matching TRBD2 (5 bases). The CDR3 DNA reads TGTGCCTGGAGTGACCGGGATTGGATCCACTACGAGCAGTATTTC. Encoded protein: CAWSDRDWIHYEQYF. The full variable domain, in which reference TRBV30 and TRBJ2-7 provide the parts outside the CDR3, is SQTIHQWPATLVQPVGSPLSLECTVEGTSNPNLYWYRQAAGRGLQLLFYSVGIGQISSEVPQNLSASRPQDRQFILSSKKLLLSDSGFYLCAWSDRDWIHYEQYFGPGTRLTVT.